A single sample gave rise to the 30 T cell receptor beta chains below, sequenced in a study of T cell responses to AZD1222 COVID-19 vaccine. Profiling relied on immunoSEQ multiplex PCR, and the TCRdb table lists in-frame clones only, not all of them. The sample has tens of thousands of clones, 80% seen once; the top ten hold 12%. The sample in question was peripheral blood, obtained on day 0 of AZD1222 vaccination. Source of these receptors: an adult in good health.

The CDR3 DNA reads TGTGCCAGCAGTGCGGGCCTCTCCGCGGCTGAAGCTTTCTTT. The encoded protein is CASSAGLSAAEAFF. The chain carries TRBV2 and TRBJ1-1; no definite D call. This CDR3 comprises 14 residues. Germline assignment: CDR1 SNHLY and CDR2 FYNNEI. V was cut by 4 bases and J by 6 bases, with 15 bases left in between.

Ten or more counts support this clone. The rearrangement links TRBV27 to TRBJ1-1, with TRBD1 as a possible D gene (5 bases). Trimming took 4 bases from V and 4 from J, leaving 7 bases between them. This CDR3 has 12 amino acids. Germline V gene lookup returns CDR1 MNHEY and CDR2 SMNVEV (reference sequence). The CDR3 loop reads CASSSGFTEAFF. As DNA, the CDR3 is TGTGCCAGCAGTTCAGGGTTCACTGAAGCTTTCTTT.

The chain couples TRBV27 to TRBJ1-2; the match to TRBD1 covers 9 bases. The germline V gene encodes CDR1 MNHEY and CDR2 SMNVEV (reference sequence). This CDR3 region has 16 residues. Germline trimming cut 3 bases from V and 7 bases from J; bases unmatched to any gene: 12. The CDR3 nucleotides are TGTGCCAGCAGTTTCACCGGAATTACAGGGGGCCGTGGCTACACCTTC. This gives the protein CASSFTGITGGRGYTF.

This clone was recorded many times. The CDR3 sequence is CASSQGGQVDSPLHF. CDR3 in DNA: TGCGCCAGCAGCCAAGGGGGGCAGGTGGATTCACCCCTCCACTTT. The J gene is TRBJ1-6, the V gene TRBV4-1, with D perhaps TRBD1 (6 bases). The ends were cut back, 1 base at V and 8 bases at J, with 12 bases in the middle. Germline lookup yields CDR1 MGHRA and CDR2 YSYEKL. The CDR3 runs to 15 residues.

The rearrangement links TRBV19 to TRBJ1-1; TRBD1 agrees at 7 bases. Per germline, CDR1 LNHDA and CDR2 SQIVND (reference sequence). Losses at the gene ends were 5 bases for V and 3 bases for J; bases not matched to a gene: 15. The CDR3 loop spans 17 amino acids. The CDR3, as DNA: TGTGCCAGTAGTTCGTACCGACAGGGCAGTTTGCACACTGAAGCTTTCTTT. It translates to CASSSYRQGSLHTEAFF.

The chain combines TRBV6-5 with TRBJ1-5, with 8 bases matching TRBD1. The germline CDR1 and CDR2 sequences are MNHEY and SVGAGI. This CDR3 is built from 13 residues. V was pared by 7 bases and J by 4 bases, with 3 bases of the junction left unmatched. CDR3 nucleotides: TGTGCCAGCACCAGGGGGCTGAATCAGCCCCAGCATTTT. Residues: CASTRGLNQPQHF.

This chain links TRBV10-3 with TRBJ2-5, with TRBD2 identical over 7 bases. Germline trimming cut 0 bases from V and 5 bases from J; bases unmatched to any gene: 3. This CDR3 is built from 14 residues. The germline V gene encodes CDR1 ENHRY and CDR2 SYGVKD. The CDR3 spells CAISESGRAETQYF. CDR3 in DNA: TGTGCCATCAGTGAGTCGGGGAGGGCGGAGACCCAGTACTTC.

The V gene is TRBV9, the J gene TRBJ2-3, with 7 bases matching TRBD1. The V and J ends lost 0 bases and 1 base, in that order; junction bases with no gene match: 11. The CDR3 spans 18 residues. Germline V gene sequence: CDR1 SGDLS, CDR2 YYNGEE. The CDR3 DNA sequence: TGTGCCAGCAGCGTAGATCCTGCAGGGGGTTGGGGCACAGATACGCAGTATTTT. Protein: CASSVDPAGGWGTDTQYF.

The CDR3: CASSSPRGGEAKNIQYF. The CDR3 DNA reads TGTGCCAGCAGCTCACCTCGGGGGGGGGAAGCCAAAAACATTCAGTACTTC. The chain recombines TRBV5-4 with TRBJ2-4, with 8 positions matching TRBD2. Trimming cost V 3 bases and J 0 bases; bases outside gene matches: 8. The V gene's germline CDR1 is SGHNT and CDR2 YYREEE (reference sequence). This CDR3 has 17 residues.

This clone appeared a few times. The CDR3 region is CASSQVETGDNYGYTF. The CDR3 DNA reads as TGCGCCAGCAGCCAAGTCGAAACTGGGGATAACTATGGCTACACCTTC. This rearrangement joins TRBV4-1 to TRBJ1-2; no firm D call. Trimming stripped 1 base from V and 1 base from J, with 13 bases between. The length of the CDR3 is 16 residues. The germline gives CDR1 MGHRA, CDR2 YSYEKL.

The chain has TRBV2 and TRBJ2-3; 9 bases map to TRBD1. After removal of 9 bases from V and 1 base from J, the junction contained 5 bases not matched to a gene. The CDR3 covers 14 residues. CDR1 is SNHLY and CDR2 is FYNNEI in the germline V gene. The CDR3: CASERDRGTDTQYF. The CDR3 DNA follows: TGTGCCAGTGAGAGGGACAGGGGCACAGATACGCAGTATTTT.

The chain recombines TRBV9 with TRBJ2-4; 7 nucleotides line up with TRBD2. The CDR3 covers 15 residues. V shed 0 bases and J 1 base; nucleotides not matched to a gene: 1. The germline CDR1 and CDR2 sequences are SGDLS and YYNGEE. The CDR3: CASSVDGGAKNIQYF. CDR3 bases: TGTGCCAGCAGCGTAGACGGGGGGGCCAAAAACATTCAGTACTTC.

The V gene is TRBV5-1, the J gene TRBJ2-7, with D tentatively TRBD1 or TRBD2 (5 bases each). Trimming stripped 0 bases from V and 0 bases from J, with 10 bases between. Germline loops: CDR1 SGHRS, CDR2 YFSETQ. The CDR3 is made up of 15 amino acids. CDR3 bases: TGCGCCAGCAGCTTGGGGGGGTCGGGCTCCTACGAGCAGTACTTC. Residues: CASSLGGSGSYEQYF.

V is TRBV6-5 and J is TRBJ1-1; TRBD1 aligns across 7 bases. This CDR3 has 15 amino acids. V lost 0 bases to trimming and J lost 6 bases; unmatched junction nucleotides: 7. Germline V lookup: CDR1 MNHEY, CDR2 SVGAGI. The CDR3 loop is CASSYSTGVFAEAFF. The CDR3 DNA sequence: TGTGCCAGCAGTTACTCCACAGGGGTGTTCGCTGAAGCTTTCTTT.

V usage is TRBV5-8 and J usage is TRBJ2-7; D might be TRBD1 (5 bases). There are 14 residues in the CDR3. Trimming took off 7 bases at V and 4 bases at J, with 18 bases between the two ends. Germline CDR1 and CDR2: SGHTS and YDEGEE. The CDR3 DNA reads TGTGCCAGCTTCGATCAGGGCTACTCATACGAGCAGTACTTC. Residues: CASFDQGYSYEQYF. Supplemented by reference TRBV5-8 and TRBJ2-7, the full variable domain reads EAGVTQSPTHLIKTRGQQATLRCSPISGHTSVYWYQQALGLGLQFLLWYDEGEERNRGNFPPRFSGRQFPNYSSELNVNALELEDSALYLCASFDQGYSYEQYFGPGTRLTVT.

Worth noting for this clone: A junction boundary mismatches the germline segment, possibly from a read error. Other DNA sequences in this sample translate to the same CDR3. The chain carries TRBV5-6 and TRBJ2-7, with 9 bases matching TRBD2. CDR1 SGHDT and CDR2 YYEEEE come from the germline V gene. There are 16 residues in the CDR3. This CDR3 reads CARSGELAGGPYEQYF. Written as DNA, the CDR3 is TGTGCCCGCAGCGGGGAGCTCGCGGGGGGGCCGTACGAGCAGTACTTC.

The chain has TRBV11-2 and TRBJ1-2, with D unclear. In germline, CDR1 is SGHAT, CDR2 FQNNGV. The CDR3 spans 12 residues. Trimming removed 5 bases at V and 4 bases at J, with 8 bases between. CDR3 sequence reads: CASSRTSYGYTF. The CDR3 DNA is TGTGCCAGCAGCCGGACGTCCTATGGCTACACCTTC.

This chain uses TRBV6-1 with TRBJ1-5; tentatively, D is TRBD1 (5 bases). The V gene's germline CDR1 is MNHNS and CDR2 SASEGT. This CDR3 contains 16 residues. V was pared by 4 bases and J by 0 bases, with 13 bases between. The CDR3 reads CASSADTPYSNQPQHF. In nucleotides, the CDR3 is TGTGCCAGCAGTGCGGACACCCCTTATAGCAATCAGCCCCAGCATTTT.

The gene calls are TRBV10-3 and TRBJ1-2, with 8 bases that match TRBD1. With V trimmed by 2 bases and J by 4 bases, 6 bases remained unmatched. The CDR3 is made up of 15 amino acids. Germline V lookup: CDR1 ENHRY, CDR2 SYGVKD. CDR3 nucleotides: TGTGCCATCAGTGAGGCAGGGGGCTTTGGCTATGGCTACACCTTC. This encodes CAISEAGGFGYGYTF.

The V and J genes are TRBV6-1 and TRBJ1-4, with 11 bases aligning to TRBD1. J lost 1 base, V lost 2 bases, and 12 bases had no gene match. The CDR3 has 20 amino acids. Germline CDR1 MNHNS, CDR2 SASEGT. CDR3 coding DNA: TGTGCCAGCAGTGAAAGTCGGGGACAGGGGGTAGGCGTAACTAATGAAAAACTGTTTTTT. Its protein is CASSESRGQGVGVTNEKLFF.

This chain connects TRBV3-1 (or the pseudogene TRBV3-2) to TRBJ2-3; D call uncertain. V gave up 4 bases and J gave up 3 bases, with 8 bases separating them. The CDR3 covers 13 residues. Germline V gene data show CDR1 as LGHDT and CDR2 as YNNKEL (reference sequence). Here the CDR3 reads CASSPLRTDTQYF. Written as DNA, the CDR3 is TGTGCCAGCAGCCCCCTAAGAACAGATACGCAGTATTTT.

The V call is TRBV5-1, the J call TRBJ1-6; a weak D match, TRBD1 (6 bases). The germline CDR1 and CDR2 sequences are SGHRS and YFSETQ. The CDR3 spans 15 residues. Trimming removed 1 base from V and 8 bases from J, with 13 bases in between. The CDR3 bases are TGCGCCAGCAGCTTGACAGGGATCCGGGATTCACCCCTCCACTTT. It is translated as CASSLTGIRDSPLHF.

The chain couples TRBV28 to TRBJ1-3; D might be TRBD1 (5 bases). Trimming left V 8 bases short and J 10 bases short, with 27 bases between. The CDR3 totals 16 residues. Germline CDR1 reads MDHEN; CDR2 reads SYDVKM. The CDR3 nucleotides are TGTGCCAGCCCTCCCAGTACCGGGACGACCGGTTCTACCATATATTTT. Its protein product is CASPPSTGTTGSTIYF.

The chain combines TRBV13 with TRBJ1-2; D ambiguous. Trimming cost V 5 bases and J 5 bases, with 9 bases left between them. Germline values: CDR1 PRHDT, CDR2 FYEKMQ (reference sequence). This CDR3 is 12 amino acids long. The CDR3 region has the DNA TGTGCCAGCAGCGCCGGATGGTATGGCTACACCTTC. It specifies CASSAGWYGYTF.

This chain links TRBV5-1 with TRBJ2-1; no reliable D call. V was clipped by 1 base and J by 9 bases, with 14 bases between them. CDR1 is SGHRS, CDR2 YFSETQ, per germline. This CDR3 has 14 amino acids. CDR3 bases: TGCGCCAGCAGCTTGCTGGTCAGTTTGGGTGAGCAGTTCTTC. It specifies CASSLLVSLGEQFF.

The chain employs TRBV5-1 and TRBJ2-3; no definite D call. The CDR3 has 15 amino acids. Germline values: CDR1 SGHRS, CDR2 YFSETQ. Trimming took off 6 bases at V and 0 bases at J, with 14 bases between the two ends. The CDR3 DNA reads as TGCGCCAGCACTCGAGTGGGAACTAGCACAGATACGCAGTATTTT. This translates into CASTRVGTSTDTQYF. The entire variable domain, with the rest obtained from reference TRBV5-1 and TRBJ2-3, is as follows: KAGVTQTPRYLIKTRGQQVTLSCSPISGHRSVSWYQQTPGQGLQFLFEYFSETQRNKGNFPGRFSGRQFSNSRSEMNVSTLELGDSALYLCASTRVGTSTDTQYFGPGTRLTVL.

This chain links TRBV13 with TRBJ1-2; TRBD1 agrees at 8 bases. V was pared by 4 bases and J by 5 bases, with 6 bases of the junction left unmatched. This CDR3 region has 14 residues. The V gene's germline CDR1 is PRHDT and CDR2 FYEKMQ (reference sequence). CDR3 residues: CASSSQGVVYGYTF. CDR3 nucleotide sequence: TGTGCCAGCAGCTCACAGGGGGTAGTGTATGGCTACACCTTC.

The chain employs TRBV19 and TRBJ2-2; D call uncertain. Trimming removed 9 bases from V and 6 bases from J, with 11 bases in between. Germline lookup yields CDR1 LNHDA and CDR2 SQIVND (reference sequence). The CDR3 sequence is 12 residues long. Here the CDR3 DNA reads TGTGCCAGCCCCGGAAGCCCCGGGGAGCTGTTTTTT. As protein: CASPGSPGELFF.

The rearrangement joins TRBV5-4 to TRBJ2-1, with D possibly being TRBD2 (5 bases). CDR1 is SGHNT and CDR2 is YYREEE in the germline V gene (reference sequence). CDR3 length: 11 residues. V was pared by 2 bases and J by 10 bases, with 7 bases between. The CDR3 is CASSFRREQFF. The DNA of the CDR3 is TGTGCCAGCAGCTTTCGGAGGGAGCAGTTCTTC.

The chain links TRBV29-1 to TRBJ2-1; 14 bases agree with TRBD2. Germline values: CDR1 SQVTM, CDR2 ANQGSEA. This CDR3 comprises 15 residues. Written as DNA, the CDR3 is TGCAGTTACCCGGGACTAGCGGGGGCCCTCAATGAGCAGTTCTTC. Translating gives CSYPGLAGALNEQFF.